Below are 3 T cell receptor beta chains sequenced from a single sample in a study of shared clonotypes between healthy human individuals. Only in-frame clones appear in the TCRdb table, and some are missing; sequencing was by immunoSEQ multiplex PCR. The sample holds roughly 2.1 million clones; about 92% are singletons and the top ten take under 2%. CD8 cells regarded as naive lacked CD45RO, were positively chosen for CCR7, and omitted terminally differentiated effector memory CD45RA+ cells. The source material was naive CD8+ T cells from PBMCs. Source of these receptors: a man between 18 and 29 years old in good health. Some clones in this sample may be carry-over from other donors' samples.

A single count supports this clone. This chain uses TRBV5-4 with TRBJ2-2; TRBD2 matches 12 bases. V trimming: 5 bases; J trimming: 3 bases; junction bases outside the gene matches: 8. CDR1 is SGHNT, CDR2 YYREEE, per germline (reference sequence). The CDR3 has 17 amino acids. The DNA for the CDR3 is TGTGCCAGCAGATTAAAACTAGCGGGAGGAGACACCGGGGAGCTGTTTTTT. It codes for CASRLKLAGGDTGELFF.

The gene calls are TRBV27 and TRBJ2-3, with D perhaps matching TRBD1 (6 bases). Trimming cost V 6 bases and J 6 bases, with 22 bases left between them. The CDR3 is 16 residues long. Germline assignment: CDR1 MNHEY and CDR2 SMNVEV (reference sequence). CDR3 sequence (DNA): TGTGCCAGCAGAAAATATAACAGGGTTTCCGCGGATACGCAGTATTTT. Residues: CASRKYNRVSADTQYF.

This chain joins TRBV27 and TRBJ2-1; D possibly corresponds to TRBD2 (6 bases). CDR1 is MNHEY and CDR2 is SMNVEV in the germline V gene (reference sequence). V dropped 4 bases and J dropped 0 bases, with 13 bases sitting between them. The CDR3 contains 16 residues. The DNA of the CDR3 is TGTGCCAGCAGTTCTGATCCAGCGGGCTCCTACAATGAGCAGTTCTTC. As protein: CASSSDPAGSYNEQFF.